There are many counts of the clone carrying this T cell receptor (beta chain). Amplification of TCR beta CDR3 regions used RNA as the template. An initial round of RT-PCR targeting the TCR CDR3 relied on the HTBI primer set. TCRdb analysed the multiplex PCR reads with MiXCR anew, one entry per CDR3 protein. This table has some 720,000 distinct CDR3 sequences, about a sixth appearing once. This entry belongs to a study of T cells in Graves' hyperthyroidism and ophthalmopathy. V gave up 1 base and J gave up 2 bases; unmatched junction bases: 4. Germline loops: CDR1 SGDLS, CDR2 YYNGEE. The CDR3 loop spans 15 amino acids.

The V and J genes are TRBV9 and TRBJ2-7; 9 bases are a match to TRBD2. This TCR was sampled from a man between 18 and 29 years old with Graves' hyperthyroidism. The specimen was blood. DNA for the CDR3: TGTGCCAGCAGCGTAAGAGCGGGAGGCCCCTACGAGCAGTACTTC. Translating gives CASSVRAGGPYEQYF.